The 5 T cell receptor beta chains below come from one sample, sequenced in a study of cytomegalovirus exposure and HLA in healthy donors. Both 60 Vbeta primers and 13 Jbeta primers went into the PCR. Libraries were prepared by immunoSEQ multiplex PCR; TCRdb keeps only in-frame clonotypes and omits some of them. The table lists some 110,000 clones, 70% to 80% of them singletons, with about 2.7% in the top ten. The sequencing sample was made of PBMCs. The receptors stem from a woman in her late teens or twenties in good health and CMV-seropositive.

The V call is TRBV5-1, the J call TRBJ2-7; a possible D gene is TRBD1 (6 bases). Germline CDR1 is SGHRS and CDR2 is YFSETQ. The V and J ends lost 4 bases and 1 base respectively, with 15 bases between them. The CDR3 extends over 15 amino acids. CDR3 DNA sequence: TGCGCCAGCAGCCGGCTTGGGGGCCAATCCTACGAGCAGTACTTC. Amino acid sequence: CASSRLGGQSYEQYF.

This clone was seen a handful of times. The chain employs TRBV5-4 and TRBJ1-1, with D possibly being TRBD1 (6 bases). With 2 bases removed from V and 4 bases from J, the gap between germline ends came to 15 bases. Germline CDR1 is SGHNT and CDR2 is YYREEE (reference sequence). The CDR3 loop spans 15 amino acids. The DNA for the CDR3 is TGTGCCAGCAGCTTTCCGCGGGGGGCGAGCACTGAAGCTTTCTTT. Amino acids: CASSFPRGASTEAFF.

This clone was counted once. V gene TRBV6-1 combines with J gene TRBJ2-1; 9 bases agree with TRBD2. Trimming at V came to 6 bases and at J to 1 base, leaving 4 bases not matched to a gene. Looked up from germline, CDR1 is MNHNS and CDR2 is SASEGT. This CDR3 comprises 15 residues. The CDR3 loop reads CASSITSGSYNEQFF. As DNA, the CDR3 is TGTGCCAGCAGCATTACTAGCGGGTCCTACAATGAGCAGTTCTTC.

V and J are TRBV7-3 and TRBJ1-2, with TRBD1 identical over 7 bases. There are 13 residues in the CDR3. The germline CDR1 and CDR2 sequences are SGHTA and FQGTGA. The V and J ends lost 3 bases and 4 bases, in that order; junction bases with no gene match: 2. This chain's CDR3 is CASSFRDSYGYTF. In DNA form, the CDR3 reads TGTGCCAGCAGCTTCCGGGACAGCTATGGCTACACCTTC.

The rearrangement links TRBV6-5 to TRBJ2-1, with 10 bases fitting TRBD2. This CDR3 region has 15 residues. In germline, CDR1 is MNHEY, CDR2 SVGAGI. J lost 7 bases, V lost 0 bases, and 3 bases had no gene match. CDR3 region: CASSYSAGGINEQFF. CDR3 coding DNA: TGTGCCAGCAGTTACTCAGCGGGAGGGATTAATGAGCAGTTCTTC.